This T cell receptor beta chain was captured by sequencing in a study of blood T cell repertoires in COVID-19. Looking at the study overall: Donors in the United States, Italy and Spain gave samples during acute or convalescent COVID-19.

Some clones are missing from TCRdb's copy, which holds only in-frame ones; the method was immunoSEQ multiplex PCR. The data show some 170,000 clones, with about 85% seen just once and 0.85% to 1.2% held by the top ten. V lost 5 bases, J lost 2 bases, and 7 bases stayed unmatched. CDR3 length: 15 residues. Germline-derived CDR1 and CDR2 are MNHEY and SVGAGI. The chain has TRBV6-5 and TRBJ2-7; 9 bases are shared with TRBD1. Material for sequencing was peripheral blood. This receptor was obtained from a middle-aged man with acute or convalescent COVID-19. This CDR3 reads CASSPDRDRAYEQYF. The CDR3, as DNA: TGTGCCAGCAGTCCAGACCGGGACAGGGCCTACGAGCAGTACTTC.